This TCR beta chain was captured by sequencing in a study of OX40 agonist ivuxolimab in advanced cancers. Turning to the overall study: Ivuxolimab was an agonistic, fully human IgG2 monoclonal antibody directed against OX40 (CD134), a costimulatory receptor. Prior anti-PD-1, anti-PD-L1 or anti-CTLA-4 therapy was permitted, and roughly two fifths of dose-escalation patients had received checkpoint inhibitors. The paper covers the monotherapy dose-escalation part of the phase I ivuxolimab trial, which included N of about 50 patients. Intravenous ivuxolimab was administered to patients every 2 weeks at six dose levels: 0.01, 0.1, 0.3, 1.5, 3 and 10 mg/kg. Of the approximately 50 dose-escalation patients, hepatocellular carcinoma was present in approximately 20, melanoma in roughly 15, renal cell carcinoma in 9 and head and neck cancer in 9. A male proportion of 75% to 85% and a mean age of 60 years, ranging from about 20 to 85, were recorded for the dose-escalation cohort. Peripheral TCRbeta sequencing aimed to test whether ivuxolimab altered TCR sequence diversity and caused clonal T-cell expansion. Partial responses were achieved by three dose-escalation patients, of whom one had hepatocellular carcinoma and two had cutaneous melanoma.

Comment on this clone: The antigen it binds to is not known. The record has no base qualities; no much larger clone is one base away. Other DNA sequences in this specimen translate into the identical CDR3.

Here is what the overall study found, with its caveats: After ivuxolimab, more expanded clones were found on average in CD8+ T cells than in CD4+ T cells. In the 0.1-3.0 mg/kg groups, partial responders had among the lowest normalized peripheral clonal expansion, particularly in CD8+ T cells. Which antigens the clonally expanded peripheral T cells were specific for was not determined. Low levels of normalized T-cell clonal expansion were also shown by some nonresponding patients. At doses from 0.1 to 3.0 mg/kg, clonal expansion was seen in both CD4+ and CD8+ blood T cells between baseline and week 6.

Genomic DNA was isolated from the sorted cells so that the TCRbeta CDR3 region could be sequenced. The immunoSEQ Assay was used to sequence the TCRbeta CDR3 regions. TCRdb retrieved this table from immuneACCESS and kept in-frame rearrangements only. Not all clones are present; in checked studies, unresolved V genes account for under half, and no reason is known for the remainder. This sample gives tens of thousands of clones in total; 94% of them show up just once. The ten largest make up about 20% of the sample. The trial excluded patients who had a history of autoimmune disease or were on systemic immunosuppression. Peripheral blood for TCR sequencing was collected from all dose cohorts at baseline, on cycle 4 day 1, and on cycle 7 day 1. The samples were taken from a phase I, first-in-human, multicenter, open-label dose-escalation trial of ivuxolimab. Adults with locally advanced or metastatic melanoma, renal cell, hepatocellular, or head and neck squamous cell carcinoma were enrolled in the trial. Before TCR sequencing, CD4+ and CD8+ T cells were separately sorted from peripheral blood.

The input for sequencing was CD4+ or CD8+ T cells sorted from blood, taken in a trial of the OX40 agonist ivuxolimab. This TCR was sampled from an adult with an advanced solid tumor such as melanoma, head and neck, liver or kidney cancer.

The sequenced DNA is TGCGCCAGCAGCCAGGGCGCGAACACTGAAGCTTTCTTT. Its product reads: CASSQGANTEAFF. The rearranged segments are TRBV4-1 and TRBJ1-1; the D gene cannot be resolved reliably. The CDR3 has 13 amino acids, counting the end cysteine and phenylalanine. Of all the DNA, just the CDR3 is kept, 39 bases in frame from base 1. The junction carries 6 bases between V and J, which are trimmed by 3 bases and 1 base respectively. Via the germline V gene, CDR1 is MGHRA and CDR2 YSYEKL.